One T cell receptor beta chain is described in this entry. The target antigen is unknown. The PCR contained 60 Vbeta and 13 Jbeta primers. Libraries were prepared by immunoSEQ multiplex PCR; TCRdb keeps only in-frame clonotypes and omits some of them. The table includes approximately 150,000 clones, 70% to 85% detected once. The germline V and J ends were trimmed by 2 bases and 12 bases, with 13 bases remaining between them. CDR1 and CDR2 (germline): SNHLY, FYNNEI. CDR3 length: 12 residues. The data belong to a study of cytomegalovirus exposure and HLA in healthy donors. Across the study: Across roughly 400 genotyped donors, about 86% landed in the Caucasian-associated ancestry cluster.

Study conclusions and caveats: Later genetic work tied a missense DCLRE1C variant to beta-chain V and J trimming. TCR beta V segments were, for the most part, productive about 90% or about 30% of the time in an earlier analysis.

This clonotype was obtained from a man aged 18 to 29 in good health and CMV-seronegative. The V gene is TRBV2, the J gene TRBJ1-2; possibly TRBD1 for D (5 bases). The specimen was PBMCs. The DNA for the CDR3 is TGTGCCAGCAGTGAATACAGGTCCCACCACACCTTC. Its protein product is CASSEYRSHHTF. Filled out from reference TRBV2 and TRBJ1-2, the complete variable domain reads EPEVTQTPSHQVTQMGQEVILRCVPISNHLYFYWYRQILGQKVEFLVSFYNNEISEKSEIFDDQFSVERPDGSNFTLKIRSTKLEDSAMYFCASSEYRSHHTFGSGTRLTVV.